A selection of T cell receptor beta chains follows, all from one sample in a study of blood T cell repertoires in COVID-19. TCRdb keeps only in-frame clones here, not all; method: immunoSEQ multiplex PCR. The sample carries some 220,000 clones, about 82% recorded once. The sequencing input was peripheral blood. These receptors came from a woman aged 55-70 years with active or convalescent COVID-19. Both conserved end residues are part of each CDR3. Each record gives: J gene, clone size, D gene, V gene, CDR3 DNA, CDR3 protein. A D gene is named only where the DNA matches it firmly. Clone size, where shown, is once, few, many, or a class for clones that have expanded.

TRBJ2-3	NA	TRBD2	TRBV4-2	TGTGCCAGCAGCCAACGGACCGGACTAGCGGGAGTAGCAGATACGCAGTATTTT	CASSQRTGLAGVADTQYF
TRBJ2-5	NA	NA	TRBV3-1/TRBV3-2	TGTGCCAGCAGCCTACCGCGGCGGGAGACCCAGTACTTC	CASSLPRRETQYF
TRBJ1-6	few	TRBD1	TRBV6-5	TGTGCCAGCACTCCCGACAGGGGGCGAGGTTCACCCCTCCACTTT	CASTPDRGRGSPLHF
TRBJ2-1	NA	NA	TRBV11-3	TGTGCCAGCAGCCCGAGGTCGGGAAAGAACAATGAGCAGTTCTTC	CASSPRSGKNNEQFF
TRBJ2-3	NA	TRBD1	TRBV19	TGTGCCAGTGGGAAAGACAGGGAAGATACGCAGTATTTT	CASGKDREDTQYF
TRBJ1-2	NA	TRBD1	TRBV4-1	TGCGCCAGCAGCCGAGACGATAGTGCGACAGGGTATGGCTACACCTTC	CASSRDDSATGYGYTF
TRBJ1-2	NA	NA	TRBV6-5	TGTGCCAGCAGAACAGGTTCTGGCTACACCTTC	CASRTGSGYTF
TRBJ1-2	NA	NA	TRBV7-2	TGTGCCAGCAGCTTTCGGGGTCAGACCGGGCTCGGATATGGCTACACCTTC	CASSFRGQTGLGYGYTF
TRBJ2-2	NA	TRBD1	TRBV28	TGTGCCAGCAGTCCAGCGGGACAGGGGATAGGCGGGGAGCTGTTTTTT	CASSPAGQGIGGELFF
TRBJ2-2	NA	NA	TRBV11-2	TGTGCCAGCAGCTGGCAGGGTCGGACCGGGGAGCTGTTTTTT	CASSWQGRTGELFF
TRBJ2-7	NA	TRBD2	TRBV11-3	TGTGCCAGCAGCTCTCAGCTAGCGGAGATGGGATACGAGCAGTACTTC	CASSSQLAEMGYEQYF
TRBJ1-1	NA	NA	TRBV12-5	TGTGCTAGTGGATTCCAGGGGACCATGAACACTGAAGCTTTCTTT	CASGFQGTMNTEAFF
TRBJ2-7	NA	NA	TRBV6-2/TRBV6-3	TGTGCCAGCAGTCGACAGGTCTGGTACGAGCAGTACTTC	CASSRQVWYEQYF
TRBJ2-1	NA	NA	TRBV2	TGTGCCAGCAGTGACGGCGGGACTTACTACAATGAGCAGTTCTTC	CASSDGGTYYNEQFF
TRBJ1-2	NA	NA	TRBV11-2	TGTGCCAGCAGCTTAGGTCCAGGGTATGGCTACACCTTC	CASSLGPGYGYTF
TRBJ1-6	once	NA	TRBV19	TGTGCCAGTAGACCGACAGTGAATAATTCACCCCTCCACTTT	CASRPTVNNSPLHF
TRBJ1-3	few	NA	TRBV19	TGTGCCAGTAGTATGGGCAGGGGTTTTTCGGGAAACACCATATATTTT	CASSMGRGFSGNTIYF
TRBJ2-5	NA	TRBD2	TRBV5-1	TGCGCCAGCAGCTCAGGACTAGCGGAACAAGAGACCCAGTACTTC	CASSSGLAEQETQYF
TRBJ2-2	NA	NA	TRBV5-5	TGTGCCAGCAGCTACGTCGAGCGGGCCACCGGGGAGCTGTTTTTT	CASSYVERATGELFF
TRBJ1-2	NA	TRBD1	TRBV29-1	TGCAGCGTTGGGACAGGGGGGTTTGGCTACACCTTC	CSVGTGGFGYTF
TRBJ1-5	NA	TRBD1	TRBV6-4	TGTGCCAGCAGACCCAGGGGGACATATTATCAGCCCCAGCATTTT	CASRPRGTYYQPQHF
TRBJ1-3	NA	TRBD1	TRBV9	TGTGCCAGCAGCGCGGGACAGGGCTCTGGAAACACCATATATTTT	CASSAGQGSGNTIYF
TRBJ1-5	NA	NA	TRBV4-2	TGTGCCAGCAGCCCGCAGACGGGTGAGGATCAGCCCCAGCATTTT	CASSPQTGEDQPQHF
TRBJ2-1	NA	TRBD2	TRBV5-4	TGTGCCAGCAGGCCTGGGACTAGCGGGGCCTACAATGAGCAGTTCTTC	CASRPGTSGAYNEQFF
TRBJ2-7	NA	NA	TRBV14	TGTGCCAGCAGCCACAGGGGGGCACCGAGGTTGTACTACGAGCAGTACTTC	CASSHRGAPRLYYEQYF
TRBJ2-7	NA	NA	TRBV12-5	TGTGCTAGTGGTTTGGGGGGAGGAGGATACGAGCAGTACTTC	CASGLGGGGYEQYF
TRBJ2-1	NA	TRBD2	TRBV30	TGTGCCTGTAACTCCGGGACTAGCGAGACAGCCTCCTCCTACAATGAGCAGTTCTTC	CACNSGTSETASSYNEQFF
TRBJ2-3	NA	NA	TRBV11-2	TGTGCCAGCAGCCGGATGACAAGCACAGATACGCAGTATTTT	CASSRMTSTDTQYF
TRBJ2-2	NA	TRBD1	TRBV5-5	TGTGCCAGCAGCTTGCAGGGGGTTCAGCTGTTTTTT	CASSLQGVQLFF
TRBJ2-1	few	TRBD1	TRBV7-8	TGTGCCAGCAGCTTGTTAGGGACAGGGAGTATCAATGAGCAGTTCTTC	CASSLLGTGSINEQFF
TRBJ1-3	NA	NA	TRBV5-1	TGCGCCAGCAGTCCAGGGGTGGCTGGAAACACCATATATTTT	CASSPGVAGNTIYF